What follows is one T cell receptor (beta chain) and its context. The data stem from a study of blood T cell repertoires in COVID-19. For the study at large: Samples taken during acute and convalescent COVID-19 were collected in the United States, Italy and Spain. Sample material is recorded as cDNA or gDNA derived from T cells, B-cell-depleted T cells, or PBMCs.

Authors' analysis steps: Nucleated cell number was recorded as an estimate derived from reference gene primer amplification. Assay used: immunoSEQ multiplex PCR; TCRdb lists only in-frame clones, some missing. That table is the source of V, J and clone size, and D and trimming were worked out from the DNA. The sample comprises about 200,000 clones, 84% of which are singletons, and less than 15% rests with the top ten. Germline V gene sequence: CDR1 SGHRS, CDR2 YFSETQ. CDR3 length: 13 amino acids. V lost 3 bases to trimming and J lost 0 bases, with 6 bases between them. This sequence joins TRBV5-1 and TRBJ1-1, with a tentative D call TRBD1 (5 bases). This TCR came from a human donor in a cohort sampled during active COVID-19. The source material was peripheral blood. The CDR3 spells CASSWGVNTEAFF. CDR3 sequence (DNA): TGCGCCAGCAGCTGGGGGGTGAACACTGAAGCTTTCTTT.